These 8 T cell receptor beta chains were sequenced from one sample in a study of blood T cell repertoires in COVID-19. TCRdb's copy holds only in-frame clones and misses some; the assay was immunoSEQ multiplex PCR. In the table there are about 190,000 clones, about 85% of which are singletons. Sequenced material: peripheral blood. These receptor sequences come from a woman in her 30s with active or convalescent COVID-19.

This clone occurred once. The chain couples TRBV5-1 to TRBJ1-4; no clear D gene. Trimming took off 4 bases at V and 0 bases at J, with 7 bases between the two ends. Germline CDR1 SGHRS, CDR2 YFSETQ. The CDR3 loop spans 14 amino acids. CDR3 protein: CASSPGATNEKLFF. The CDR3 DNA sequence: TGCGCCAGCAGCCCGGGAGCAACTAATGAAAAACTGTTTTTT. The entire variable domain, with the rest obtained from reference TRBV5-1 and TRBJ1-4, is as follows: KAGVTQTPRYLIKTRGQQVTLSCSPISGHRSVSWYQQTPGQGLQFLFEYFSETQRNKGNFPGRFSGRQFSNSRSEMNVSTLELGDSALYLCASSPGATNEKLFFGSGTQLSVL.

DNA of the CDR3: TGTGCCAGCAGCCAGACAGGGGGCTTCGCTGAAGCTTTCTTT. Its protein is CASSQTGGFAEAFF. The rearrangement uses TRBV7-2 and TRBJ1-1, with 10 bases fitting TRBD1. V trimming: 5 bases; J trimming: 6 bases; junction bases outside the gene matches: 6. The germline V gene encodes CDR1 SGHTA and CDR2 FQGNSA. CDR3 length equals 14 residues. Complete variable domain (other parts from reference TRBV7-2 and TRBJ1-1): GAGVSQSPSNKVTEKGKDVELRCDPISGHTALYWYRQSLGQGLEFLIYFQGNSAPDKSGLPSDRFSAERTGGSVSTLTIQRTQQEDSAVYLCASSQTGGFAEAFFGQGTRLTVV.

A remark on this clone: Other DNA sequences from this sample encode an identical CDR3 as well. The chain carries TRBV11-2 and TRBJ1-2; D not certain. Germline-derived CDR1 and CDR2 are SGHAT and FQNNGV. The V and J ends lost 1 base and 4 bases respectively, with 10 bases between them. CDR3 length equals 14 residues. CDR3 in amino acids: CASSLGTGGYGYTF. For the CDR3, the DNA is TGTGCCAGCAGCTTAGGGACCGGAGGCTATGGCTACACCTTC.

This clone was observed a handful of times. The chain joins TRBV3-1 (or the pseudogene TRBV3-2) to TRBJ2-2; TRBD1 might be the D (5 bases). V lost 0 bases and J 0 bases, leaving 5 bases between the germline ends. The CDR3 has 15 residues. The germline gives CDR1 LGHDT, CDR2 YNNKEL (reference sequence). CDR3 coding DNA: TGTGCCAGCAGCCAAGAGGGGCCGAACACCGGGGAGCTGTTTTTT. As protein: CASSQEGPNTGELFF.

The chain is built from TRBV28 and TRBJ1-2; D unresolved. V was trimmed by 5 bases and J by 5 bases, leaving 9 bases between them. CDR3 length: 12 amino acids. The germline V gene encodes CDR1 MDHEN and CDR2 SYDVKM. CDR3 sequence (DNA): TGTGCCAGCAGTGACAACGGATATGGCTACACCTTC. It yields the protein CASSDNGYGYTF.

The rearrangement links TRBV6-6 to TRBJ2-7, with a tentative D call TRBD2 (5 bases). The germline CDR1 and CDR2 sequences are MNHNY and SVGAGI (reference sequence). Trimming cost V 5 bases and J 4 bases, with 18 bases left between them. There are 15 residues in the CDR3. The CDR3 nucleotides read TGTGCCAGCAGTCCTACCTTGGAGGCCCGATACGAGCAGTACTTC. Translated, it gives CASSPTLEARYEQYF.

V and J are TRBV11-3 and TRBJ1-3, with 11 bases fitting TRBD2. The DNA end favors TRBJ2-2, so the J call may be wrong. CDR3 length equals 16 residues. Germline lookup yields CDR1 SGHNT and CDR2 YENEEA. In nucleotides, the CDR3 is TGTGCCAGCAGCTCCCGGGTAGCGGGGGGGCAGGGGGAGCTGTTTTTT. It codes for CASSSRVAGGQGELFF.

The J gene is TRBJ2-4, the V gene TRBV19; D not certain. Trimming took off 3 bases at V and 1 base at J, with 10 bases between the two ends. The germline gives CDR1 LNHDA, CDR2 SQIVND (reference sequence). The CDR3 contains 15 residues. The CDR3 DNA reads as TGTGCCAGTAGTATTCCAGGTGGGGCCAAAAACATTCAGTACTTC. Its protein product is CASSIPGGAKNIQYF.